The table lists the clone carrying this TCR beta chain with a few counts. Its antigen is still unknown. These data belong to a study of CD8+ T cells in alopecia areata. Regarding the study as a whole: Whether baseline CD8+ expansion is linked to response remains uncertain, given a single nonresponder.

Treatment specified: oral pan-JAK inhibitor, 5-10 mg twice daily. The authors extracted RNA and reverse transcribed it into cDNA as the sequencing template. Measured with immunoSEQ multiplex PCR; TCRdb has only the in-frame clones, and not every one. The repertoire includes 85,000 to 110,000 clones, over 75% of them detected once, and over 8.5% sits in the top ten. The CDR3 loop spans 14 amino acids. Germline V gives CDR1 SQVTM, CDR2 ANQGSEA. With 7 bases removed from V and 5 bases from J, the gap between germline ends came to 18 bases. The sample consisted of CD8+ T cells sorted from blood, taken around week 34, from a patient treated with tofacitinib. The chain carries TRBV29-1 and TRBJ2-1; D may be TRBD1 (6 bases). The clonotype comes from a human donor with alopecia areata. The chain's CDR3 is CSAKGQQLHNEQFF. DNA for the CDR3: TGCAGCGCTAAGGGACAACAGCTACACAATGAGCAGTTCTTC.